This TCR beta chain was captured by sequencing in a study of shared clonotypes between healthy human individuals. Study overall: Used for every donor were three CD4 naive, three CD4 memory, two CD8 naive and one CD8 memory plate.

Details on this clone: Antigen specificity is unknown. The identical CDR3 is also encoded by other nucleotide sequences in the sample.

Profiled with immunoSEQ multiplex PCR; TCRdb holds only in-frame clones, not every one. The repertoire holds approximately 1.9 million clones, with over 85% as singletons. Study outcomes and limitations: Naive CD4 clonotypes were shared across a few donors at 4% to 5%. Memory subsets generally showed lower estimated richness than naive subsets.

The CDR3 has 14 residues. Germline CDR1 is SEHNR and CDR2 is FQNEAQ (reference sequence). The ends lost 5 bases at V and 4 bases at J; junction bases unmatched: 4. Positively selected for CCR7, the CD45RO-negative cells used as naive CD8 cells excluded terminally differentiated effector memory CD45RA+ cells. Free of recent acute infections or vaccinations, the donors were healthy HIV-negative adults. The sample consisted of naive CD8+ T cells from PBMCs. This sequence originates from a man aged 18 to 29 in good health. Some clones in this sample may be carry-over from other donors' samples. The gene calls are TRBV7-9 and TRBJ2-3, with 9 bases that match TRBD1. CDR3 coding DNA: TGTGCCAGCAGCCCGGGACAGGGCCCAGATACGCAGTATTTT. Translating gives CASSPGQGPDTQYF. The complete variable domain, with remaining parts taken from reference TRBV7-9 and TRBJ2-3, reads DTGVSQNPRHKITKRGQNVTFRCDPISEHNRLYWYRQTLGQGPEFLTYFQNEAQLEKSRLLSDRFSAERPKGSFSTLEIQRTEQGDSAMYLCASSPGQGPDTQYFGPGTRLTVL.